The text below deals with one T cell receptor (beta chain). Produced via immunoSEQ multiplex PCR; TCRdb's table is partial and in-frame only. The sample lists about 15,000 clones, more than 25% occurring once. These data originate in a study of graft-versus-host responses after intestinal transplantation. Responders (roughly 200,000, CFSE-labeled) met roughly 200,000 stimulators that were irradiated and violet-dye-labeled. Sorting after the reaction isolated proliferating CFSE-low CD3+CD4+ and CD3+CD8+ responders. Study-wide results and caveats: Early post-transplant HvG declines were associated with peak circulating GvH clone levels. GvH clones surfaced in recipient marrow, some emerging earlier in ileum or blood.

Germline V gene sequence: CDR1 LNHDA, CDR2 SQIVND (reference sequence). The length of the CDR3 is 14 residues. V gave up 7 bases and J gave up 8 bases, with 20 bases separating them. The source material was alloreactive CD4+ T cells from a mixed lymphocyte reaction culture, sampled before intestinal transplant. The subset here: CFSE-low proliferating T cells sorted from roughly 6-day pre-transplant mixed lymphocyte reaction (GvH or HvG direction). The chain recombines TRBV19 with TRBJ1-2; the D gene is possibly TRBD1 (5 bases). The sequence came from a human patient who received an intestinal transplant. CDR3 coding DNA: TGTGCCAGTACTCCCCGAACAGGCCTGGGAGGCTACACCTTC. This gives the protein CASTPRTGLGGYTF.